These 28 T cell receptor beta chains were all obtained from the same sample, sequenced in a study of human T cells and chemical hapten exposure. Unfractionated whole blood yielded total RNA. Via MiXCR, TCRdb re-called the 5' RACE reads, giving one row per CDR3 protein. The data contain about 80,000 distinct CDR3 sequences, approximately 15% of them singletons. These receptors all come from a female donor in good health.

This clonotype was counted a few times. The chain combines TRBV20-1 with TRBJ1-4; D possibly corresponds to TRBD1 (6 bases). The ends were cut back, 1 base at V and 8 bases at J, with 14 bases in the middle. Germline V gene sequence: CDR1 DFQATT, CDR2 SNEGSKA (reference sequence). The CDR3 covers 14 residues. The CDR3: CSARATGSPEKLFF. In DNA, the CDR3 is TGCAGTGCTAGAGCTACAGGGTCTCCCGAAAAACTGTTTTTT.

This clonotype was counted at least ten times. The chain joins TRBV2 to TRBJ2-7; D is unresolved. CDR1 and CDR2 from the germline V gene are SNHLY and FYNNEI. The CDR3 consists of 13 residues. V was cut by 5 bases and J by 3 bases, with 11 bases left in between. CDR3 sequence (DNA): TGTGCCAGCAGTTTCGCAGGCGGCTACGAGCAGTACTTC. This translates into CASSFAGGYEQYF.

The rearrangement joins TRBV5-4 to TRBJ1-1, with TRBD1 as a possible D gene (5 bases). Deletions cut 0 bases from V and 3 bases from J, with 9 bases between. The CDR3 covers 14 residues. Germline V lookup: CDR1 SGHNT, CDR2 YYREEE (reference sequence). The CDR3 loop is CASSLAGRDTEAFF. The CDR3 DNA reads TGTGCCAGCAGCTTGGCGGGCAGGGACACTGAAGCTTTCTTT.

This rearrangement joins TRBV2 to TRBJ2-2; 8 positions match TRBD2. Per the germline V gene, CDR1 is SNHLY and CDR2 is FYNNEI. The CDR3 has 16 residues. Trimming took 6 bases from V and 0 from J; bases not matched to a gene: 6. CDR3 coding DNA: TGTGCCAGCAGAAACGGGGGGGGCTCGAACACCGGGGAGCTGTTTTTT. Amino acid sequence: CASRNGGGSNTGELFF.

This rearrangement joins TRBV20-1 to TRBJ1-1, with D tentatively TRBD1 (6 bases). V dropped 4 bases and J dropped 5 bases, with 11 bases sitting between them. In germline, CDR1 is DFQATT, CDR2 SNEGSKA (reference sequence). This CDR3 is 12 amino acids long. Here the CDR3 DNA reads TGCAGTGCTATACAGGGACCAACTGAAGCTTTCTTT. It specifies CSAIQGPTEAFF.

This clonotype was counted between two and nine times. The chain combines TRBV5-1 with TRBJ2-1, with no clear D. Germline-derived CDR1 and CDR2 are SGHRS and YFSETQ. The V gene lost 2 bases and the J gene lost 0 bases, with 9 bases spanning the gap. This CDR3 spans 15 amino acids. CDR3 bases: TGCGCCAGCAGCTTTTCTACGGTCTCCTACAATGAGCAGTTCTTC. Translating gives CASSFSTVSYNEQFF. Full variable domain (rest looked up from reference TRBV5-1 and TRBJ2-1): KAGVTQTPRYLIKTRGQQVTLSCSPISGHRSVSWYQQTPGQGLQFLFEYFSETQRNKGNFPGRFSGRQFSNSRSEMNVSTLELGDSALYLCASSFSTVSYNEQFFGPGTRLTVL.

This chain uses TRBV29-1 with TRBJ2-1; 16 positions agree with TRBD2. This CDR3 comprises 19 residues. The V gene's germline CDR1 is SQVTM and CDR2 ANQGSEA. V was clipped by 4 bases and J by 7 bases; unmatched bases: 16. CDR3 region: CSVGSWAGTSGRAVNEQFF. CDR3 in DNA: TGCAGCGTTGGGAGTTGGGCAGGGACTAGCGGGAGGGCCGTTAATGAGCAGTTCTTC.

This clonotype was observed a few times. For the CDR3, the DNA is TGTGCCAGCAGTACGGGCCTCTACCGAGCTTTCTTT. Translated, it gives CASSTGLYRAFF. The gene calls are TRBV12-3 or TRBV12-4 and TRBJ1-1; no reliable D call. Trimming stripped 5 bases from V and 10 bases from J, with 14 bases between. This CDR3 is 12 amino acids long.

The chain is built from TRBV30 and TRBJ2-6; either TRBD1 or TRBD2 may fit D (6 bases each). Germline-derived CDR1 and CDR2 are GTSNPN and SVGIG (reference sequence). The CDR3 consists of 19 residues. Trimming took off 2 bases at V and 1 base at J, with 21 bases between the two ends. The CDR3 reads CAWSLTRVSGASGANVLTF. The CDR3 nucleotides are TGTGCCTGGAGTTTGACCAGGGTCTCGGGGGCGTCTGGGGCCAACGTCCTGACTTTC.

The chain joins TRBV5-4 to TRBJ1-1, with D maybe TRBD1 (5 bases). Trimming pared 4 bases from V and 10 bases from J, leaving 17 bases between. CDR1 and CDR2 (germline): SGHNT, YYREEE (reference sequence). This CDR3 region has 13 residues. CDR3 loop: CASSGDREGRAFF. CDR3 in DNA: TGTGCCAGCAGCGGAGACAGAGAGGGAAGAGCTTTCTTT.

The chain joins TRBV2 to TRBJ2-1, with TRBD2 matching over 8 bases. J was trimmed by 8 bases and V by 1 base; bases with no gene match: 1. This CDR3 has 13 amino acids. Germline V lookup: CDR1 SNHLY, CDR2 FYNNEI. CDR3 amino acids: CASSEEREYEQFF. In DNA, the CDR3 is TGTGCCAGCAGTGAAGAGCGGGAGTATGAGCAGTTCTTC. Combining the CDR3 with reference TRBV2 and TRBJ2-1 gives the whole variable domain EPEVTQTPSHQVTQMGQEVILRCVPISNHLYFYWYRQILGQKVEFLVSFYNNEISEKSEIFDDQFSVERPDGSNFTLKIRSTKLEDSAMYFCASSEEREYEQFFGPGTRLTVL.

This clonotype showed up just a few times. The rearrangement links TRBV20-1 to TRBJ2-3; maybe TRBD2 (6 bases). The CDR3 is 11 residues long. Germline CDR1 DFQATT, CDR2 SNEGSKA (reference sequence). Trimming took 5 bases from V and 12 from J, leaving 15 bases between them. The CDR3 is CSAEAGSPQYF. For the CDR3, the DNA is TGCAGTGCTGAGGCCGGGAGCCCACAGTATTTT.

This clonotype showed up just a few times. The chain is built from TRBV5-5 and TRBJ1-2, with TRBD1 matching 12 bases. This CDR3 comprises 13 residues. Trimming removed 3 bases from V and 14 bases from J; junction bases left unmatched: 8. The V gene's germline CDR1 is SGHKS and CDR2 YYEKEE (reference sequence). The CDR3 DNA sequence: TGTGCCAGCAGCTCAGCCGGGGACAGGGGGCATACCTTC. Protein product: CASSSAGDRGHTF.

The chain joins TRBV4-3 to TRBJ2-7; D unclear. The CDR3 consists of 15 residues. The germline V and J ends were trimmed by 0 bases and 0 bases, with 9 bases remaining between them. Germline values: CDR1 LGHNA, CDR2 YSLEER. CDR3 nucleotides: TGCGCCAGCAGCCAAGATCCCCATAGCTCCTACGAGCAGTACTTC. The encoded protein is CASSQDPHSSYEQYF.

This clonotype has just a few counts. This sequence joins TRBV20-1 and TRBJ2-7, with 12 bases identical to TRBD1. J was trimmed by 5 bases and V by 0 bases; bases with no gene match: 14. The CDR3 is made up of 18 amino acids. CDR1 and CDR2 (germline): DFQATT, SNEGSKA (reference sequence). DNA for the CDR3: TGCAGTGCTAGAGATTGGGGACAGGGGGCTAGCGGGAGCAACGAGCAGTACTTC. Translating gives CSARDWGQGASGSNEQYF.

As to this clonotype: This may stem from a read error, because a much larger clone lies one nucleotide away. The chain's CDR3 is CASSDGQGASPLNF. CDR3 bases: TGTGCCAGCAGTGATGGGCAGGGGGCTTCACCCCTCAACTTT. V and J are TRBV6-1 and TRBJ1-6; 8 nucleotides align to TRBD1. The CDR3 is 14 residues long. Per the germline V gene, CDR1 is MNHNS and CDR2 is SASEGT.

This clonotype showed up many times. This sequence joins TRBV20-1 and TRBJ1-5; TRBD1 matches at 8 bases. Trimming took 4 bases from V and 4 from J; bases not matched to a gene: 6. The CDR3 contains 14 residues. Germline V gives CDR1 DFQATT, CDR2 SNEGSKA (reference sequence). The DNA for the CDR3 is TGCAGTGCTAACCAGGGGGCTCCGAATCAGCCCCAGCATTTT. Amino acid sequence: CSANQGAPNQPQHF.

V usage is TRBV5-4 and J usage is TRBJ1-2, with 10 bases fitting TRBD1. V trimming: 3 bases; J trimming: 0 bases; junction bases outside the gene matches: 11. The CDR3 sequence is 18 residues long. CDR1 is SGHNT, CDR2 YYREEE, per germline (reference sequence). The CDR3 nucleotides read TGTGCCAGCAGCTCACCGGGACAGGGGATACTATCTAACTATGGCTACACCTTC. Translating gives CASSSPGQGILSNYGYTF.

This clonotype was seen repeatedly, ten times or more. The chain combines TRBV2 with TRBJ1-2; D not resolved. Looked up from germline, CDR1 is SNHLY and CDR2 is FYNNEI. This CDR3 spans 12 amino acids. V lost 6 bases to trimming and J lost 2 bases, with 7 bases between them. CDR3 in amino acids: CASRVHNYGYTF. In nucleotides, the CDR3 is TGTGCCAGCAGAGTACACAACTATGGCTACACCTTC.

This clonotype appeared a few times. The CDR3 sequence: CASSAGYSLPQHF. The CDR3 DNA reads as TGCGCCAGCAGTGCAGGTTATTCCCTGCCCCAGCATTTT. The chain employs TRBV10-2 and TRBJ1-5; D remains unclear. This CDR3 is built from 13 residues. V was trimmed by 4 bases and J by 9 bases, leaving 13 bases between them. Germline-derived CDR1 and CDR2 are WSHSY and SAAADI.

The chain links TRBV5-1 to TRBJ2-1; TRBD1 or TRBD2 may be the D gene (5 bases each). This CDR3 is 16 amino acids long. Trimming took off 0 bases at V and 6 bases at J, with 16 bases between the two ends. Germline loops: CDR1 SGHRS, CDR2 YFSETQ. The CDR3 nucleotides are TGCGCCAGCAGCTTGGCCGGGACCCTCGTAGGCAATGAGCAGTTCTTC. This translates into CASSLAGTLVGNEQFF.

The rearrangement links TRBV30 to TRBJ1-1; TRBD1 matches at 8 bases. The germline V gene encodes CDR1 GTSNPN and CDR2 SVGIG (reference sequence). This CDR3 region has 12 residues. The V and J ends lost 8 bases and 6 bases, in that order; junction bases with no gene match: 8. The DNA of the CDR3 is TGTGCCATTGGACAGGGTGGTCCTGAAGCTTTCTTT. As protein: CAIGQGGPEAFF.

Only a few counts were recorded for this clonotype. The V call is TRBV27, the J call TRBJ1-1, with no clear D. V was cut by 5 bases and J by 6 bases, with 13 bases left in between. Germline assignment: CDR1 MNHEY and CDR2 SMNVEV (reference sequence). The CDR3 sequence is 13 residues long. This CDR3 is CASSKPGGAEAFF. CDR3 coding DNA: TGTGCCAGCAGTAAGCCTGGTGGGGCTGAAGCTTTCTTT.

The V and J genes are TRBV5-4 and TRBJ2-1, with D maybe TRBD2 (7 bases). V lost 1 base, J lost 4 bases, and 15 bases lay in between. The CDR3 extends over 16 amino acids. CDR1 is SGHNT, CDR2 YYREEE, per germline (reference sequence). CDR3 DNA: TGTGCCAGCAGCTTGAGAGGGGGAGGGCCTTACAATGAGCAGTTCTTC. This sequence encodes CASSLRGGGPYNEQFF.

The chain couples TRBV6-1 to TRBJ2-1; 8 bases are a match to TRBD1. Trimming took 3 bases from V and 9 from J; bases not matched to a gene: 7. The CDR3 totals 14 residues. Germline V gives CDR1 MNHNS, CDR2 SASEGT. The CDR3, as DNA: TGTGCCAGCAGTGACGGCCAGGGGGCAGGTGAGCAGTTCTTC. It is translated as CASSDGQGAGEQFF.

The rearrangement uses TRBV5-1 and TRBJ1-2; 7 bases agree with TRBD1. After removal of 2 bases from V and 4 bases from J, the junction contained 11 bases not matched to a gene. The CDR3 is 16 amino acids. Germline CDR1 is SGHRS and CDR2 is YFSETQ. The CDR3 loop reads CASSFTGRQGSYGYTF. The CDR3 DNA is TGCGCCAGCAGCTTTACGGGGAGACAGGGTAGCTATGGCTACACCTTC.

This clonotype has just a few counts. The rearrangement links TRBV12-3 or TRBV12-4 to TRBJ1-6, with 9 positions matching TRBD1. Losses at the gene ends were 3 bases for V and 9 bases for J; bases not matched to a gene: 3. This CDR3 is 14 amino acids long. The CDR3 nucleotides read TGTGCCAGCAGTTTGGACAGGGGCCGTTCACCCCTCCACTTT. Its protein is CASSLDRGRSPLHF.

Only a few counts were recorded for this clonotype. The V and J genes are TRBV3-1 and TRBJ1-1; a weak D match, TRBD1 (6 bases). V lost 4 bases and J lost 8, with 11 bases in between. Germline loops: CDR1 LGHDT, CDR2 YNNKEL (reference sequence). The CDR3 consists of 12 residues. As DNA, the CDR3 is TGTGCCAGCAGCCCAGGACAGCTAGAAGCTTTCTTT. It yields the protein CASSPGQLEAFF.